This TCR beta chain originates from a study of HIV-infected patients and healthy controls. Overall study context: The CD4:CD8 ratio increased slightly in early therapy, but CD8 counts showed no consistent change.

V dropped 5 bases and J dropped 5 bases, with 16 bases sitting between them. Germline V gives CDR1 SEHNR, CDR2 FQNEAQ (reference sequence). This CDR3 contains 15 residues. Antiretroviral therapy had run roughly three months, about 14 weeks, before follow-up blood collection. All unsorted peripheral T cells were captured because whole blood was used without fractionation. In this sample, this clonotype turned up a few times. Reverse transcription used 450 to 500 ng RNA and constant-region primers for alpha and beta. Alpha and beta chain libraries were made separately by chain-specific third strand synthesis with multiplexing indices. The library had 12-nucleotide molecular identifiers formed by two random hexamers joined together. A single record per CDR3 protein comes from TCRdb applying MiXCR to the 5' RACE reads. The sample lists around 4,200 distinct CDR3 sequences; roughly a quarter were seen once.

The sequence was obtained from an adult with HIV infection. The chain links TRBV7-9 to TRBJ2-1; a possible D gene is TRBD1 (6 bases). The sample here was blood, taken during antiretroviral therapy. CDR3 bases: TGTGCCAGCAGCGAGGGGGTAGCTTCCCACAATGAGCAGTTCTTC. Residues: CASSEGVASHNEQFF. Full variable domain (remainder filled in from reference TRBV7-9 and TRBJ2-1): DTGVSQNPRHKITKRGQNVTFRCDPISEHNRLYWYRQTLGQGPEFLTYFQNEAQLEKSRLLSDRFSAERPKGSFSTLEIQRTEQGDSAMYLCASSEGVASHNEQFFGPGTRLTVL.